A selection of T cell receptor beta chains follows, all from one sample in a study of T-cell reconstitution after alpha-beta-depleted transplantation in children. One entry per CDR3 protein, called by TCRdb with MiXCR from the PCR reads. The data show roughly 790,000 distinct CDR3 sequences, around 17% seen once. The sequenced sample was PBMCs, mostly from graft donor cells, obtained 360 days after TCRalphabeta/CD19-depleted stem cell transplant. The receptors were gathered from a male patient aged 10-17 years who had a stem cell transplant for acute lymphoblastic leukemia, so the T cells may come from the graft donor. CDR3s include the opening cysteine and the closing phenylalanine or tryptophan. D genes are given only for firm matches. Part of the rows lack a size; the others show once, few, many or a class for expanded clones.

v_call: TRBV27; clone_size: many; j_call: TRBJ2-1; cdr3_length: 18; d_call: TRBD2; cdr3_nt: TGTGCCAGCAGTTGGAGGACTAGCGGCGCGAGCTCCTACAATGAGCAGTTCTTC; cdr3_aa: CASSWRTSGASSYNEQFF
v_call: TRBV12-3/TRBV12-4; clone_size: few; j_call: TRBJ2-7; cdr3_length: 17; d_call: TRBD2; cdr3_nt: TGTGCCAGCAGTTTAGGCCCGGGAGCGGGATGGGGCTACGAGCAGTACTTC; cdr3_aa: CASSLGPGAGWGYEQYF
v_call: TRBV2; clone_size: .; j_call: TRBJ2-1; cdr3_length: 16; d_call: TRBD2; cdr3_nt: TGTGCCATCAGACCCGGGACTAGCGGGTATTACAATGAGCAGTTCTTC; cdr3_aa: CAIRPGTSGYYNEQFF
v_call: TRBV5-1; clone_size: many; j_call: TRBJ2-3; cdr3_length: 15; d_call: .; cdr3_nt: TGCGCCAGCAGCCCAGACCGACTAGTGGCAGATACGCAGTATTTT; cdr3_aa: CASSPDRLVADTQYF
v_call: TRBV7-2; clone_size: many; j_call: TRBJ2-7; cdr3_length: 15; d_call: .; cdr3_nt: TGTGCCAGCAGCTTAGATGCTGGCGTGCTCTACGAGCAGTACTTC; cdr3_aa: CASSLDAGVLYEQYF
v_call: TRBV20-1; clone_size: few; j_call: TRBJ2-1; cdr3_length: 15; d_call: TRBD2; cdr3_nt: TGCAGTGCTTTCTATAGCGGGAGGGGACCAAATGAGCAGTTCTTC; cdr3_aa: CSAFYSGRGPNEQFF
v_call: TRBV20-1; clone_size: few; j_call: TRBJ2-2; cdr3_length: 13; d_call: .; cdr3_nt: TGCAGTGCCGGCCCCAGTTTCACCGGGGAGCTGTTTTTT; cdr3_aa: CSAGPSFTGELFF
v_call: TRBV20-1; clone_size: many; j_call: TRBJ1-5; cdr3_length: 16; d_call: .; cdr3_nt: TGCAGTGCTGGGTCCGGGCTTTTCCTGGGCAATCAGCCCCAGCATTTT; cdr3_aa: CSAGSGLFLGNQPQHF
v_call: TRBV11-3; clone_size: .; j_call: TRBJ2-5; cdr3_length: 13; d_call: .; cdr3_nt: TGTGCCAGCAGTTTTGGAGGCGCGGAGACCCAGTACTTC; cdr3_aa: CASSFGGAETQYF
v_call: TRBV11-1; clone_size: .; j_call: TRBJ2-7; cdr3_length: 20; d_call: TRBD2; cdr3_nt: TGTGCCAGCAGCTTGACTTTACAGGGTGCAGCGGGAGCGAACTCCTACGAGCAGTACTTC; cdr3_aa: CASSLTLQGAAGANSYEQYF
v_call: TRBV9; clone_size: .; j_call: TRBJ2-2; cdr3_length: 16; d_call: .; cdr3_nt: TGTGCCAGCAGCGTAGGGCCGCGTGCGAACACCGGGGAGCTGTTTTTT; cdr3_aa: CASSVGPRANTGELFF
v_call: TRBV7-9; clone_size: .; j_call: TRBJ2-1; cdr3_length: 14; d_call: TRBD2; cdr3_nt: TGTGCCAGCACCATAGCGGGAGGGCCCAATGAGCAGTTCTTC; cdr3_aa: CASTIAGGPNEQFF
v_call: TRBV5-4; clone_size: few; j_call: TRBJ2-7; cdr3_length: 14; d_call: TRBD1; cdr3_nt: TGTGCCAGCAGACAGGGACAGGGACCCTACGAGCAGTACTTC; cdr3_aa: CASRQGQGPYEQYF
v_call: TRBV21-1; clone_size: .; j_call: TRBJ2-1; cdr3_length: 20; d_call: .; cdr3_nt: TGTGCCAGCAGCAAGCTAGGGCTAGCGAAAGCGACCCGAGAGTACAATGAGCAGTTCTTC; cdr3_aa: CASSKLGLAKATREYNEQFF
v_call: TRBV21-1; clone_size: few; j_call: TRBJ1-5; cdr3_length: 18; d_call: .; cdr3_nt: TGTGCCAGCAGCAAAGCCGGTAACAGGTTCGCTGGGAGTCAGCCCCAGCATTTT; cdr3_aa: CASSKAGNRFAGSQPQHF
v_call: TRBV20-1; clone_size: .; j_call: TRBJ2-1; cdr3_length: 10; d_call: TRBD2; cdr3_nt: TGCAGTGCCCGACTAGCGGGGCAGTTCTTC; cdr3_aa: CSARLAGQFF
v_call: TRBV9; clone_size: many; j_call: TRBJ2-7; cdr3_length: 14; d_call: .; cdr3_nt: TGTGCCAGCAGCCCCAGCGGTTCCACCTACGAGCAGTACTTC; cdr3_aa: CASSPSGSTYEQYF
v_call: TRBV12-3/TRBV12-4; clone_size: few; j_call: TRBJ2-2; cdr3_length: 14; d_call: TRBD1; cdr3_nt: TGTGCCAGCAGGGGGACAGCGAACACCGGGGAGCTGTTTTTT; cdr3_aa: CASRGTANTGELFF
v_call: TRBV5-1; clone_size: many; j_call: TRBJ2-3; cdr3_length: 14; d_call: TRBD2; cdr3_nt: TGCGCCAGCAGTCAAGCGGGAGTCGCAGATACGCAGTATTTT; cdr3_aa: CASSQAGVADTQYF
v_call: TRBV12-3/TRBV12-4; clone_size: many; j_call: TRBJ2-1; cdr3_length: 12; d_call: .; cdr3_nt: TGTGCCAGCAGTTTATTAGTCAATGAGCAGTTCTTC; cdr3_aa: CASSLLVNEQFF
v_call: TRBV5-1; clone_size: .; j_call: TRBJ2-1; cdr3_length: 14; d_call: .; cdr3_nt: TGCGCCAGCAGCTTGGAGGGGGGGTCGGATGAGCAGTTCTTC; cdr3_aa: CASSLEGGSDEQFF
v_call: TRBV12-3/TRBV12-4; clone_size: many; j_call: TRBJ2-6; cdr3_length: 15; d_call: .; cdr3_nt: TGTGCCAGCAGCAGAAACAGTAATGGGGCCAACGTCCTGACTTTC; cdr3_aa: CASSRNSNGANVLTF
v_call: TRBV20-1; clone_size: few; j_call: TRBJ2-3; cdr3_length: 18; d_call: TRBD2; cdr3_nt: TGCAGTGCTAGAGGAGGCGGACTAGCGGGGATTAGCACAGATACGCAGTATTTT; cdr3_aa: CSARGGGLAGISTDTQYF
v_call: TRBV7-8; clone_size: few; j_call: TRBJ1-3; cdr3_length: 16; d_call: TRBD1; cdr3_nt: TGTGCCAGCAGCCCCCGGACAGGGCCGACTGGAAACACCATATATTTT; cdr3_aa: CASSPRTGPTGNTIYF
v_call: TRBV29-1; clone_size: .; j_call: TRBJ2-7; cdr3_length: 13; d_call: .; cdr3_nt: TGCAGCGGCGCCAGTAGCACCGGCTACGAGCAGTACTTC; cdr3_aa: CSGASSTGYEQYF
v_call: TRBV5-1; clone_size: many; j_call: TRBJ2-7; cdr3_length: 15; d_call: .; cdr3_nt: TGCGCCAGCAGCTTGGTGGGGGGGCTCTCCTACGAGCAGTACTTC; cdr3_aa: CASSLVGGLSYEQYF
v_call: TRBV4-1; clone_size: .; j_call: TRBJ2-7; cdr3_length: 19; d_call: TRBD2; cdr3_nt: TGCGCCAGCAGCCAAGATCTTGGGACTAGCCGGAGGGGGTCCTACGAGCAGTACTTC; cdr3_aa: CASSQDLGTSRRGSYEQYF
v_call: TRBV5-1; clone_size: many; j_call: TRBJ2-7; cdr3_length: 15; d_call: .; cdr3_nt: TGCGCCAGCAGCTTTTATCTACCACCTAACGACGAGCAGTACTTC; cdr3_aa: CASSFYLPPNDEQYF
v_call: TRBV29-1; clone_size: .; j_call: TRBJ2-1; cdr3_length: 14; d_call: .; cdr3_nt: TGCAGCTCACCAGGGGTAAGCTCCTACAATGAGCAGTTCTTC; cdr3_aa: CSSPGVSSYNEQFF
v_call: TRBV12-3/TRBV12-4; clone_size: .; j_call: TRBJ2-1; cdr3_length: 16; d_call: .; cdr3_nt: TGTGCCAGCAGTCCCACCGGGACACGGGCTTACAATGAGCAGTTCTTC; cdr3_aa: CASSPTGTRAYNEQFF
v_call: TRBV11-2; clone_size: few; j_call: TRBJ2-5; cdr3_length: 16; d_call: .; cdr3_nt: TGTGCCAGCAGCCGTAGGGCAGGGGGGGGCCGGGAGACCCAGTACTTC; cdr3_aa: CASSRRAGGGRETQYF
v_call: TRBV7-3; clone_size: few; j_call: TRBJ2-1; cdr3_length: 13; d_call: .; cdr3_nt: TGTGCCAGCAGCTTAACGACGAGAAGTGAGCAGTTCTTC; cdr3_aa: CASSLTTRSEQFF
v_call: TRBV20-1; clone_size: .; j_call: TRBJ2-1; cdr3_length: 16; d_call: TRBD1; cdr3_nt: TGCAGTGCTTCCGCTCCGGGACAGGGGGCTGGGAGGGCCAGGTTCTTC; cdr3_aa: CSASAPGQGAGRARFF
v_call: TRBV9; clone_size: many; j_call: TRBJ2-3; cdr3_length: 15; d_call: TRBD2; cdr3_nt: TGTGCCAGCAGCTTACTAGCGGGAGGCCTAGATACGCAGTATTTT; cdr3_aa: CASSLLAGGLDTQYF
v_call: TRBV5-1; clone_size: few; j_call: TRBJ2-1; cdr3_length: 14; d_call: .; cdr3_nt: TGCGCCAGCAGCTACGACCAGATTGTCGATGAGCAGTTCTTC; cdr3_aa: CASSYDQIVDEQFF
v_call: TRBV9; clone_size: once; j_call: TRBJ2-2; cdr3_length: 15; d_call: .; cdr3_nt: TGTGCCAGCAGCGTAGTGAGAGCGAACACCGGGGAGCTGTTTTTT; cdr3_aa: CASSVVRANTGELFF
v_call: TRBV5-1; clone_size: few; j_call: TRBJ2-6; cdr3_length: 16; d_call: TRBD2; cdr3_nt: TGCGCCAGCTTAGCGGGAGGGCCCTCTGGGGCCAACGTCCTGACTTTC; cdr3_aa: CASLAGGPSGANVLTF
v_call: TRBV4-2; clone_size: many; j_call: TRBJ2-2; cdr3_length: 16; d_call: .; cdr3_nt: TGTGCCAGCAGCCAAGAGGGACGGATTAACACCGGGGAGCTGTTTTTT; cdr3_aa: CASSQEGRINTGELFF
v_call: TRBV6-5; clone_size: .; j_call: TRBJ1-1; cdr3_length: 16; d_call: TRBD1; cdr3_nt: TGTGCCAGCAGTTACCCCCGGGACAGGTTGAGCACTGAAGCTTTCTTT; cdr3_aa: CASSYPRDRLSTEAFF
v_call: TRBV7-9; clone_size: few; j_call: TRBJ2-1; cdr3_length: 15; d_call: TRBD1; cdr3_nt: TGTGCCAGCAGCTCCCTCGTGAAGGGGGCCAATGAGCAGTTCTTC; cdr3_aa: CASSSLVKGANEQFF
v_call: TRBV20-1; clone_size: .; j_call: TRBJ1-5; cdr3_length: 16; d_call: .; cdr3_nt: TGCAGTGCTGGGACCCCGGTTATTCTAAGCAATCAGCCCCAGCATTTT; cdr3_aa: CSAGTPVILSNQPQHF
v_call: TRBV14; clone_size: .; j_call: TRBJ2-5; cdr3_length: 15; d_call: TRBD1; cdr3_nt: TGTGCCAGCAGCCAACTTAGGGGGCTCCAAGAGACCCAGTACTTC; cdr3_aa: CASSQLRGLQETQYF
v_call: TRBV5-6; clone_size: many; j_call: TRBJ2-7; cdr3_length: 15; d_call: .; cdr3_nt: TGTGCCAGCAGCTCACCCGGGACGGCCTCCTACGAGCAGTACTTC; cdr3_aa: CASSSPGTASYEQYF
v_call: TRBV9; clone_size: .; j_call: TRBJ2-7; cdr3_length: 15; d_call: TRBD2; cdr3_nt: TGTGCCAGCAGCGTCGGACTAGCGGGAGGTTTCGAGCAGTACTTC; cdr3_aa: CASSVGLAGGFEQYF
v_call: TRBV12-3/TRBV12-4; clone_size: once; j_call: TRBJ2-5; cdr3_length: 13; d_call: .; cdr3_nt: TGTGCCAGCAGTTTTTTGGGGTCCGAGACCCAGTACTTC; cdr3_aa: CASSFLGSETQYF
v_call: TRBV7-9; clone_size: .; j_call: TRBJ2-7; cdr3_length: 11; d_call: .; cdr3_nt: TGTGCCAGCAGCCCACCCCAGGAGCAGTACTTC; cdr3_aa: CASSPPQEQYF
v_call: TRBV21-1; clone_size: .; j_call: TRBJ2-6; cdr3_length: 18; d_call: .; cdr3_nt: TGTGCCAGCAGCAAAGAATCCAACGGTAACTCTGGGGCCAACGTCCTGACTTTC; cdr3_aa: CASSKESNGNSGANVLTF
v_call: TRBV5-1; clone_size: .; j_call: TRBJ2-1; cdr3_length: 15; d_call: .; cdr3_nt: TGCGCCAGCAGCTTGGCGGCTCTTTCTTACAATGAGCAGTTCTTC; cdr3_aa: CASSLAALSYNEQFF
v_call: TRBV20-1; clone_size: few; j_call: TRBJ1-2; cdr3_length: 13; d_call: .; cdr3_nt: TGCAGTTCTGTGTCTCGCTCGTCCTATGGCTACACCTTC; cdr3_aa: CSSVSRSSYGYTF
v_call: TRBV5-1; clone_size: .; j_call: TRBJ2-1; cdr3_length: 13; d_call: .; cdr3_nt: TGCGCCAGCAGCTCGGGGATAGCTATTGAGCAGTTCTTC; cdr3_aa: CASSSGIAIEQFF
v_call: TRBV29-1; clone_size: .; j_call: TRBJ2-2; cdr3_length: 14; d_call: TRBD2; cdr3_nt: TGCAGCGTTGGGTCGGGAGGGAACACCGGGGAGCTGTTTTTT; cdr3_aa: CSVGSGGNTGELFF